This T cell receptor (beta chain) was sequenced in a study of shared clonotypes between healthy human individuals. Produced via immunoSEQ multiplex PCR; TCRdb's table is partial and in-frame only. The table lists over 400,000 clones, 70% to 80% of them singletons. The study enrolled healthy HIV-negative adults without recent acute infections or vaccinations as donors. Caucasian adults living in Nashville, Tennessee, provided all samples. V lost 4 bases and J 5 bases, leaving 17 bases between the germline ends. The V gene's germline CDR1 is MGHRA and CDR2 YSYEKL. The CDR3 extends over 15 amino acids. Sequenced: PBMCs. The chain links TRBV4-1 to TRBJ2-5; perhaps TRBD1 as D (5 bases). This TCR was recovered from a woman in her 40s in good health. Some clones in this sample may be carry-over from other donors' samples. The DNA of the CDR3 is TGCGCCAGCAGCCCTACCCAGGGTTACGGGGAGACCCAGTACTTC. This gives the protein CASSPTQGYGETQYF.